The clone carrying this TCR beta chain was observed once. Clones were sequenced by immunoSEQ multiplex PCR, and TCRdb holds only the in-frame ones, with some missing. Among approximately 320,000 clones, roughly 90% were seen once, and the ten largest hold 2.6%. This specimen comes from a study of blood T cell repertoires in COVID-19. Background on the study: Sources were T cells, B-cell-depleted T cells, or PBMCs; the material itself was cDNA or gDNA.

Germline assignment: CDR1 LNHNV and CDR2 YYDKDF (reference sequence). The CDR3 extends over 16 amino acids. V lost 0 bases and J 1 base, leaving 13 bases between the germline ends. The sequence was collected from a man in his sixties who had recovered from COVID-19. The chain has TRBV15 and TRBJ2-7, with a tentative D call TRBD1 (5 bases). Input material: PBMCs or T cells enriched from blood (not recorded which). The CDR3 reads CATSRDQLRGSYEQYF. CDR3 nucleotides: TGTGCCACCAGCAGAGACCAATTAAGGGGATCCTACGAGCAGTACTTC.